One and the same sample provided the 9 T cell receptor beta chains below, sequenced in a study of T cell responses to AZD1222 COVID-19 vaccine. Profiling relied on immunoSEQ multiplex PCR, and the TCRdb table lists in-frame clones only, not all of them. The data hold around 150,000 clones, with more than 70% observed a single time. The specimen was peripheral blood, collected on day 0 of MenACWY control vaccination. The receptor set was obtained from an adult in good health.

The V gene is TRBV7-3, the J gene TRBJ2-5; 11 bases map to TRBD2. Unmatched junction bases numbered 3, after V lost 5 bases and J lost 4 bases. Germline V gene data show CDR1 as SGHTA and CDR2 as FQGTGA. The CDR3 loop spans 14 amino acids. CDR3 region: CASSRGTSGETQYF. The CDR3, as DNA: TGTGCCAGCAGCCGCGGGACTAGCGGAGAGACCCAGTACTTC.

V gene TRBV2 combines with J gene TRBJ2-3, with D perhaps assigned TRBD1 or TRBD2 (5 bases each). The CDR3 covers 14 residues. Germline CDR1 reads SNHLY; CDR2 reads FYNNEI. Trimming shortened V by 3 bases and J by 3 bases, and 10 bases separated the two germline ends. As DNA, the CDR3 is TGTGCCAGCAGTGAGAGGGGAAGGACAGATACGCAGTATTTT. It is translated as CASSERGRTDTQYF.

This chain joins TRBV7-2 and TRBJ2-7, with D possibly matching TRBD2 (6 bases). CDR3 length: 15 residues. Trimming cost V 2 bases and J 6 bases, with 17 bases left between them. Germline values: CDR1 SGHTA, CDR2 FQGNSA. In DNA form, the CDR3 reads TGTGCCAGCAGCTTACGGGCTAGCGACTCAATCGAGCAGTACTTC. Translating gives CASSLRASDSIEQYF.

The sample holds one count of this clone. The chain combines TRBV9 with TRBJ2-5; the D gene is possibly TRBD1 (5 bases). Germline-derived CDR1 and CDR2 are SGDLS and YYNGEE. This CDR3 has 15 residues. V shed 0 bases and J shed 2 bases, with 11 bases lying between them. This chain's CDR3 is CASSVATKGQETQYF. CDR3 coding DNA: TGTGCCAGCAGCGTAGCTACGAAGGGGCAAGAGACCCAGTACTTC.

This rearrangement joins TRBV2 to TRBJ2-1; no reliable D call. The CDR3 runs 12 residues. In germline, CDR1 is SNHLY, CDR2 FYNNEI. The ends were cut back, 1 base at V and 7 bases at J, with 5 bases in the middle. CDR3 region: CASSEERNEQFF. The CDR3 region has the DNA TGTGCCAGCAGTGAAGAAAGAAATGAGCAGTTCTTC.

The rearrangement links TRBV19 to TRBJ1-1; 10 bases are a match to TRBD1. The CDR3 length is 15 residues. The germline gives CDR1 LNHDA, CDR2 SQIVND (reference sequence). The ends lost 5 bases at V and 6 bases at J; junction bases unmatched: 9. Here the CDR3 DNA reads TGTGCCAGTAGTCAGTCCCGGGACAGGGGCTCTGAAGCTTTCTTT. It encodes CASSQSRDRGSEAFF.

V and J are TRBV27 and TRBJ2-7; 10 bases align to TRBD2. CDR1 is MNHEY and CDR2 is SMNVEV in the germline V gene (reference sequence). V gave up 7 bases and J gave up 6 bases; unmatched junction bases: 9. The CDR3 contains 14 residues. CDR3: CASNPAGGPLEQYF. CDR3 coding DNA: TGTGCCAGCAACCCAGCGGGAGGGCCCCTCGAGCAGTACTTC.

The J gene is TRBJ1-1, the V gene TRBV4-3; D uncertain. The CDR3 spans 15 residues. Trimming removed 5 bases at V and 5 bases at J, with 18 bases between. Germline assignment: CDR1 LGHNA and CDR2 YSLEER. For the CDR3, the DNA is TGCGCCAGCAGCTCACAAGCGGCGGGAGAGACTGAAGCTTTCTTT. Its protein product is CASSSQAAGETEAFF.

This clone was found a few times. V usage is TRBV7-2 and J usage is TRBJ2-2, with D possibly TRBD1 on 5 matching bases. CDR1 SGHTA and CDR2 FQGNSA come from the germline V gene. V lost 7 bases, J lost 7 bases, and 19 bases lay in between. The CDR3 runs to 15 residues. CDR3 sequence: CASILLGPGNGELFF. CDR3 DNA: TGTGCCAGCATCTTGTTGGGGCCGGGTAACGGGGAGCTGTTTTTT. The full variable domain, completed using reference TRBV7-2 and TRBJ2-2, is GAGVSQSPSNKVTEKGKDVELRCDPISGHTALYWYRQSLGQGLEFLIYFQGNSAPDKSGLPSDRFSAERTGGSVSTLTIQRTQQEDSAVYLCASILLGPGNGELFFGEGSRLTVL.